The next 15 T cell receptor beta chains were all read from a single sample in a study of OX40 agonist ivuxolimab in advanced cancers. The table came from immunoSEQ multiplex PCR; TCRdb's copy has only in-frame clones and leaves some out. This table holds fewer than 80,000 clones, around 85% found once. The material was CD4+ or CD8+ T cells sorted from blood, obtained in a trial of the OX40 agonist ivuxolimab. These TCRs come from an adult with an advanced solid tumor such as melanoma, head and neck, liver or kidney cancer.

CDR3 in DNA: TGTGCCAGCAGCCAAAAAGGGGGTTCCGGGGAGCTGTTTTTT. The encoded protein is CASSQKGGSGELFF. This rearrangement joins TRBV6-4 to TRBJ2-2; D is perhaps TRBD1 (6 bases). The germline V gene encodes CDR1 MRHNA and CDR2 SNTAGT. Trimming took 6 bases from V and 6 from J, leaving 14 bases between them. The CDR3 totals 14 residues.

The rearrangement joins TRBV28 to TRBJ2-2; D may be TRBD2 (6 bases). Germline V lookup: CDR1 MDHEN, CDR2 SYDVKM. There are 14 residues in the CDR3. V was pared by 3 bases and J by 3 bases, with 8 bases between. CDR3 coding DNA: TGTGCCAGCAGTTTCGCGGGGTACACCGGGGAGCTGTTTTTT. Its translation is CASSFAGYTGELFF. The variable domain in full, completed from reference TRBV28 and TRBJ2-2, reads DVKVTQSSRYLVKRTGEKVFLECVQDMDHENMFWYRQDPGLGLRLIYFSYDVKMKEKGDIPEGYSVSREKKERFSLILESASTNQTSMYLCASSFAGYTGELFFGEGSRLTVL.

This chain connects TRBV5-4 to TRBJ1-1; 7 bases match TRBD1. Trimming took 3 bases from V and 5 from J; bases not matched to a gene: 13. The germline CDR1 and CDR2 sequences are SGHNT and YYREEE (reference sequence). The CDR3 loop spans 16 amino acids. CDR3 sequence: CASSSFDRAFGTEAFF. DNA for the CDR3: TGTGCCAGCAGCTCTTTCGACAGGGCCTTTGGGACTGAAGCTTTCTTT.

This chain joins TRBV10-3 and TRBJ2-7; D is undetermined. The V gene's germline CDR1 is ENHRY and CDR2 SYGVKD. V was clipped by 3 bases and J by 5 bases, with 8 bases between them. The CDR3 loop spans 12 amino acids. CDR3: CAISDRSDEQYV. The CDR3, as DNA: TGTGCCATCAGTGACAGGTCGGACGAGCAGTACGTC.

The chain carries TRBV5-6 and TRBJ2-1, with D unresolved. V lost 0 bases and J 15 bases, leaving 16 bases between the germline ends. The germline gives CDR1 SGHDT, CDR2 YYEEEE. This CDR3 spans 13 amino acids. CDR3 bases: TGTGCCAGCAGCTTGGGGCCTGTGGGGATGCCGTTCTTC. It codes for CASSLGPVGMPFF.

This clone was counted once. One end of the junction does not line up with germline, which may come from a read error. The rearrangement links TRBV7-8 to TRBJ1-2; D is perhaps TRBD1 (6 bases). Germline CDR1 and CDR2: SGHVS and FQNEAQ. The CDR3 has 12 residues. The CDR3 region is CASSPTGPPSSF. The CDR3 DNA follows: TGTGCCAGCAGCCCGACAGGTCCCCCCAGCTCCTTC.

This clone has only a few counts. The chain combines TRBV7-9 with TRBJ1-5, with a possible D match to TRBD1 (5 bases). The V gene's germline CDR1 is SEHNR and CDR2 FQNEAQ (reference sequence). Trimming left V 2 bases short and J 5 bases short, with 13 bases between. The CDR3 spans 15 residues. In DNA, the CDR3 is TGTGCCAGCAGCTTACAGGGTGGCGGGCATCAGCCCCAGCATTTT. Its protein is CASSLQGGGHQPQHF.

This chain links TRBV19 with TRBJ2-7, with D uncertain. V lost 4 bases and J 0 bases, leaving 10 bases between the germline ends. The CDR3 consists of 14 residues. The germline V gene has CDR1 LNHDA and CDR2 SQIVND (reference sequence). For the CDR3, the DNA is TGTGCCAGTAGTAAGGGTAGGGACTCCTACGAGCAGTACTTC. Translated: CASSKGRDSYEQYF. The full variable domain, completed using reference TRBV19 and TRBJ2-7, is DGGITQSPKYLFRKEGQNVTLSCEQNLNHDAMYWYRQDPGQGLRLIYYSQIVNDFQKGDIAEGYSVSREKKESFPLTVTSAQKNPTAFYLCASSKGRDSYEQYFGPGTRLTVT.

The chain couples TRBV27 to TRBJ2-1; 9 bases agree with TRBD2. V shed 7 bases, J shed 10 bases, and the junction held 14 bases outside the gene matches. The CDR3 covers 15 residues. Germline CDR1 is MNHEY and CDR2 is SMNVEV (reference sequence). CDR3 region: CASTSELAGQQEQFF. CDR3 DNA sequence: TGTGCCAGCACCTCGGAACTAGCGGGCCAGCAAGAGCAGTTCTTC.

The genes are TRBV28 and TRBJ2-4, with no clear D. CDR1 and CDR2 from the germline V gene are MDHEN and SYDVKM. The CDR3 is 16 amino acids. Trimming cost V 3 bases and J 8 bases, with 20 bases left between them. The DNA for the CDR3 is TGTGCCAGCAGTTTCTCGCTTGGTGCGCAACTGGACATTCAGTACTTC. Residues: CASSFSLGAQLDIQYF.

The J gene is TRBJ2-7, the V gene TRBV19; D gene uncertain. The CDR3 sequence is 13 residues long. Germline V gives CDR1 LNHDA, CDR2 SQIVND (reference sequence). Between the trimmed V and J ends, which lost 5 bases and 3 bases, there was a span of 11 bases. CDR3 nucleotides: TGTGCCAGTAGTTCCGCCCTCGGCTACGAGCAGTACGTC. It translates to CASSSALGYEQYV.

This clone was observed a few times. The chain recombines TRBV28 with TRBJ1-5; the match to TRBD1 covers 10 bases. This CDR3 has 15 amino acids. J was trimmed by 2 bases and V by 6 bases; bases with no gene match: 4. Germline V gene sequence: CDR1 MDHEN, CDR2 SYDVKM. The CDR3: CASSKGTGGNQPQHF. DNA of the CDR3: TGTGCCAGCAGCAAGGGGACAGGGGGCAATCAGCCCCAGCATTTT.

This chain uses TRBV18 with TRBJ2-7; TRBD1 aligns across 7 bases. The trim removed 3 bases at V and 2 bases at J, leaving 10 bases unmatched. The germline V gene has CDR1 KGHSH and CDR2 LQKENI. The CDR3 is 16 amino acids. The CDR3 is CASSPQPTGTTYEQYF. CDR3 nucleotides: TGTGCCAGCTCACCCCAGCCGACAGGGACGACCTACGAGCAGTACTTC.

The rearrangement joins TRBV18 to TRBJ1-1; TRBD1 aligns across 7 bases. This CDR3 spans 15 amino acids. CDR1 KGHSH and CDR2 LQKENI come from the germline V gene. Unmatched junction bases numbered 5, after V lost 3 bases and J lost 1 base. CDR3 nucleotide sequence: TGTGCCAGCTCACCTCTGGACAGGAGGAACACTGAAGCTTTCTTT. Its translation is CASSPLDRRNTEAFF.

The chain couples TRBV6-5 to TRBJ1-6; possibly TRBD1 for D (5 bases). V was cut by 2 bases and J by 5 bases, with 7 bases left in between. Germline V lookup: CDR1 MNHEY, CDR2 SVGAGI. The CDR3 contains 14 residues. CDR3 in amino acids: CASSYRGDNSPLHF. The CDR3 nucleotides are TGTGCCAGCAGTTACAGGGGCGATAATTCACCCCTCCACTTT.